This paragraph covers one T cell receptor beta chain sequence. The antigen is unknown. An overlapping HIV-1 Gag peptide pool stimulated these cells at about 0.94 ug/peptide/mL. Responding CD4+ T cells were sorted by upregulation of both CD40 ligand and CD69. V was clipped by 2 bases and J by 0 bases; unmatched bases: 3. Germline V lookup: CDR1 MNHNS, CDR2 SASEGT. CDR3 length: 17 residues. The immunoSEQ assay was version 4, run in survey mode. Assay used: immunoSEQ multiplex PCR; TCRdb lists only in-frame clones, some missing. The sample comprises tens of thousands of clones, around two thirds of which are singletons, and approximately 1.7% rests with the top ten. This entry comes from a study of persistence of HIV-infected CD4 T cells.

The sequencing here drew on CD4+ T cells sorted from PBMCs after approximately 19-hour stimulation, taken from a patient who received antiretroviral therapy. The receptor comes from an adult man with HIV who was CMV-seropositive. The genes are TRBV6-1 and TRBJ2-2, with 10 bases identical to TRBD2. CDR3 coding DNA: TGTGCCAGCAGTGAACTCCTAGCGGGGGCGAACACCGGGGAGCTGTTTTTT. It specifies CASSELLAGANTGELFF.